These 28 T cell receptor beta chains came from one sample sequenced in a study of Graves' ophthalmopathy and Graves' hyperthyroidism. Using RNA transcripts, the TCR beta CDR3 regions were amplified. RT-PCR was first run with HTBI primers, then multiplex PCR in a second round. TCRdb reprocessed the multiplex PCR reads via MiXCR and lists one record per CDR3 protein. This sample has some 1.1 million distinct CDR3 sequences, with 35% to 40% found just once. The sample consisted of peripheral blood or thyroid tissue (not recorded which). Receptors were obtained from an adult man with Graves' hyperthyroidism.

The gene calls are TRBV29-1 and TRBJ2-2; D is possibly TRBD2 (6 bases). Germline V gene data show CDR1 as SQVTM and CDR2 as ANQGSEA. The V end lost 6 bases, the J end lost 0 bases, and 8 bases lay between the germline ends. This CDR3 is built from 13 residues. For the CDR3, the DNA is TGCAGCGTGCGGGGAGCGAACACCGGGGAGCTGTTTTTT. Translated: CSVRGANTGELFF.

The count of this clonotype is one. The chain employs TRBV25-1 and TRBJ1-2, with 12 positions matching TRBD1. Germline lookup yields CDR1 MGHDK and CDR2 SYGVNS. The ends lost 4 bases at V and 6 bases at J; junction bases unmatched: 18. This CDR3 spans 19 amino acids. The CDR3 coding sequence is TGTGCCAGCAGTGCGAATACCGGGACAGGGGGCCGGGAGGCCCATGGCTACACCTTC. It specifies CASSANTGTGGREAHGYTF.

V gene TRBV12-3 or TRBV12-4 combines with J gene TRBJ2-7, with TRBD2 as a possible D gene (7 bases). The CDR3 length is 16 residues. V was clipped by 6 bases and J by 8 bases, with 26 bases between them. CDR3 bases: TGTGCCAGCAGCTCCGGGGGGCCGGGAGGCCTCGGGAAGCAGTACTTC. Translated, it gives CASSSGGPGGLGKQYF.

This clonotype was picked up one time. One junction end does not reproduce the germline sequence, and a read error may be involved. This chain joins TRBV7-9 and TRBJ1-5; D remains unclear. The germline V gene encodes CDR1 SEHNR and CDR2 FQNEAQ (reference sequence). This CDR3 has 11 residues. CDR3 sequence (DNA): TGTGCCGGCAGACTACAAGAGACCCAGCATTTT. As protein: CAGRLQETQHF.

Notes on this clonotype: A much larger clonotype is one base distant, so this may be a read error. V and J are TRBV29-1 and TRBJ1-2; D uncertain. This CDR3 is 13 amino acids long. The V gene's germline CDR1 is SQVTM and CDR2 ANQGSEA. The CDR3 spells CSGSGDPNYGYIF. The CDR3 DNA reads as TGCAGTGGGAGTGGAGATCCTAACTATGGCTACATCTTC.

The V gene is TRBV25-1, the J gene TRBJ2-7; D is tentatively TRBD1 or TRBD2 (5 bases each). The CDR3 has 14 residues. Trimming cost V 6 bases and J 3 bases, with 15 bases left between them. Per germline, CDR1 MGHDK and CDR2 SYGVNS. CDR3: CASRDGGKNYEQYF. The CDR3, as DNA: TGTGCCAGCAGAGATGGGGGAAAAAACTACGAGCAGTACTTC.

Details on this clonotype: Relative to the germline gene, one junction end is altered; a read error may explain this. The chain joins TRBV7-2 to TRBJ2-6; the D gene is possibly TRBD1 (6 bases). Germline values: CDR1 SGHTA, CDR2 FQGNSA. The CDR3 runs 14 residues. This chain's CDR3 is CASSLGQGLGTEAF. The CDR3 DNA sequence: TGTGCCAGCAGCTTGGGGCAGGGGTTGGGCACTGAAGCTTTC. Complete variable domain (other parts from reference TRBV7-2 and TRBJ2-6): GAGVSQSPSNKVTEKGKDVELRCDPISGHTALYWYRQSLGQGLEFLIYFQGNSAPDKSGLPSDRFSAERTGGSVSTLTIQRTQQEDSAVYLCASSLGQGLGTEAFGAGSRLTVL.

This clonotype came up many times. The rearrangement joins TRBV14 to TRBJ2-5; 10 bases map to TRBD2. Germline V lookup: CDR1 SGHDN, CDR2 FVKESK. The CDR3 length is 15 residues. V gave up 2 bases and J gave up 2 bases; unmatched junction bases: 2. The CDR3 region has the DNA TGTGCCAGCAGCCAACGGACTAGCGGACAAGAGACCCAGTACTTC. It codes for CASSQRTSGQETQYF.

The gene calls are TRBV12-3 or TRBV12-4 and TRBJ2-7; tentative D call: TRBD2 (5 bases). This CDR3 has 11 amino acids. V was cut by 10 bases and J by 5 bases, with 12 bases left in between. The CDR3 loop is CATGSGNEQYF. The CDR3 DNA reads as TGTGCCACGGGGAGTGGCAACGAGCAGTACTTC.

This clonotype was seen repeatedly, ten times or more. The J gene is TRBJ1-2, the V gene TRBV4-2; 10 bases fit TRBD1. Trimming at V came to 2 bases and at J to 7 bases, leaving 13 bases not matched to a gene. The CDR3 totals 17 residues. Germline CDR1 reads LGHNA; CDR2 reads YNFKEQ. DNA for the CDR3: TGTGCCAGCAGCCAAAAGGGACAGGGGCGGCCCTCCGCTGGCTACACCTTC. Its protein product is CASSQKGQGRPSAGYTF.

This clonotype was recorded a few times. Written as DNA, the CDR3 is TGCGCCAGCAGCCAAGTGGGGGTTTCTTCAAGTGGCTACACCTTC. This gives the protein CASSQVGVSSSGYTF. V gene TRBV4-3 combines with J gene TRBJ1-2, with D possibly being TRBD1 (5 bases). Trimming removed 1 base from V and 7 bases from J, with 16 bases in between. Germline CDR1 LGHNA, CDR2 YSLEER. This CDR3 is 15 amino acids long.

This clonotype was observed a few times. One end of the junction varies from germline; a read error may be responsible. The chain uses TRBV19 and TRBJ2-7, with D possibly being TRBD2 (7 bases). The germline V gene has CDR1 LNHDA and CDR2 SQIVND (reference sequence). This CDR3 is built from 15 residues. The CDR3 nucleotides are TGTGCCAGTAGTATCGCGGGGGCTGTAGGCTACAAGCAGTACTTC. It specifies CASSIAGAVGYKQYF. Together with reference TRBV19 and TRBJ2-7, the CDR3 gives the full variable domain: DGGITQSPKYLFRKEGQNVTLSCEQNLNHDAMYWYRQDPGQGLRLIYYSQIVNDFQKGDIAEGYSVSREKKESFPLTVTSAQKNPTAFYLCASSIAGAVGYKQYFGPGTRLTVT.

CDR3 region: CASSDVKGSTEAFF. The DNA for the CDR3 is TGCGCCAGCAGCGACGTGAAAGGGAGCACTGAAGCTTTCTTT. The chain is built from TRBV5-1 and TRBJ1-1; no firm D call. Germline CDR1 SGHRS, CDR2 YFSETQ. The V gene lost 4 bases and the J gene lost 4 bases, with 14 bases spanning the gap. CDR3 size: 14 residues.

The chain joins TRBV2 to TRBJ2-7, with D perhaps being TRBD1 or TRBD2 (6 bases each). The length of the CDR3 is 14 residues. The germline CDR1 and CDR2 sequences are SNHLY and FYNNEI. Between the trimmed V and J ends, which lost 7 bases and 2 bases, there was a span of 15 bases. CDR3 sequence reads: CASTRRGIPYEQYF. The CDR3 nucleotides read TGTGCCAGCACCAGGAGGGGGATCCCCTACGAGCAGTACTTC.

This clonotype was seen a handful of times. CDR3 in DNA: TGCAGCGTTGGACGGGACAGGCGATCCGCCGAGCAGTACTTC. Protein product: CSVGRDRRSAEQYF. The chain uses TRBV29-1 and TRBJ2-7; 8 positions match TRBD1. The V gene end was trimmed by 4 bases and the J gene end by 6 bases; junction bases not matched to a gene: 11. Germline assignment: CDR1 SQVTM and CDR2 ANQGSEA. This CDR3 comprises 14 residues.

This clonotype showed up many times. This chain links TRBV7-9 with TRBJ2-5; 7 nucleotides agree with TRBD1. V dropped 0 bases and J dropped 10; count of bases not matched to a gene: 2. From germline, CDR1 is SEHNR and CDR2 FQNEAQ (reference sequence). The length of the CDR3 is 12 residues. CDR3 sequence: CASSLAGQYQYF. CDR3 sequence (DNA): TGTGCCAGCAGCTTAGCGGGACAGTACCAGTACTTC.

The chain combines TRBV9 with TRBJ1-2; D might be TRBD1 (6 bases). The V and J ends lost 3 bases and 6 bases respectively, with 21 bases between them. This CDR3 has 16 amino acids. The germline V gene has CDR1 SGDLS and CDR2 YYNGEE. CDR3 nucleotides: TGTGCCAGCAGCGGATCCCGGGACGGGGGACAAGATGGCTACACCTTC. As protein: CASSGSRDGGQDGYTF.

This chain connects TRBV10-3 to TRBJ1-2, with TRBD1 identical over 8 bases. This CDR3 is 15 amino acids long. V was pared by 6 bases and J by 0 bases, with 6 bases of the junction left unmatched. Germline values: CDR1 ENHRY, CDR2 SYGVKD. As DNA, the CDR3 is TGTGCCATCAGACCAGACAGGGGCACTAACTATGGCTACACCTTC. Protein: CAIRPDRGTNYGYTF.

V and J are TRBV7-9 and TRBJ2-5; D unresolved. CDR1 and CDR2 from the germline V gene are SEHNR and FQNEAQ (reference sequence). The germline V and J ends were trimmed by 4 bases and 13 bases, with 7 bases remaining between them. CDR3 length: 9 residues. CDR3 amino acids: CASSSTWYF. In DNA, the CDR3 is TGTGCCAGCAGCTCCACCTGGTACTTC. Based on the CDR3 plus reference TRBV7-9 and TRBJ2-5, the full variable domain is DTGVSQNPRHKITKRGQNVTFRCDPISEHNRLYWYRQTLGQGPEFLTYFQNEAQLEKSRLLSDRFSAERPKGSFSTLEIQRTEQGDSAMYLCASSSTWYFGPGTRLLVL.

This clonotype has a handful of counts. The chain couples TRBV7-8 to TRBJ1-4; D is perhaps TRBD1 (5 bases). CDR1 SGHVS and CDR2 FQNEAQ come from the germline V gene. This CDR3 contains 15 residues. Trimming left V 5 bases short and J 0 bases short, with 10 bases between. The CDR3 loop reads CASSPLRATNEKLFF. The CDR3 coding sequence is TGTGCCAGCAGCCCACTCAGGGCAACTAATGAAAAACTGTTTTTT.

There are many counts of this clonotype. The J gene is TRBJ2-5, the V gene TRBV7-9; 10 positions agree with TRBD2. CDR1 is SEHNR and CDR2 is FQNEAQ in the germline V gene (reference sequence). Trimming at V came to 5 bases and at J to 1 base, leaving 4 bases not matched to a gene. This CDR3 is 15 amino acids long. The CDR3 spells CASSKGTSVQETQYF. The CDR3, as DNA: TGTGCCAGCAGCAAAGGGACTAGCGTCCAAGAGACCCAGTACTTC.

The genes are TRBV18 and TRBJ2-2, with TRBD1 matching over 9 bases. CDR3 size: 16 residues. Germline V gene lookup returns CDR1 KGHSH and CDR2 LQKENI. The trim removed 0 bases at V and 6 bases at J, leaving 5 bases unmatched. The CDR3 DNA reads as TGTGCCAGCTCACCACCTAACAGGGGGCTAGCCGGGGAGCTGTTTTTT. Protein: CASSPPNRGLAGELFF. Together with reference TRBV18 and TRBJ2-2, the CDR3 gives the full variable domain: NAGVMQNPRHLVRRRGQEARLRCSPMKGHSHVYWYRQLPEEGLKFMVYLQKENIIDESGMPKERFSAEFPKEGPSILRIQQVVRGDSAAYFCASSPPNRGLAGELFFGEGSRLTVL.

Of note for this clonotype: This sequence may be a read error, since a much larger clone differs from it by one base. This chain uses TRBV20-1 with TRBJ1-5; 8 bases map to TRBD1. CDR3 length: 14 residues. In germline, CDR1 is DFQATT, CDR2 SNEGSKA (reference sequence). CDR3 in amino acids: CSATSLTGDQPHHF. The DNA for the CDR3 is TGCAGTGCTACCAGCCTGACAGGGGATCAGCCCCACCATTTT.

J is TRBJ2-7 and V is TRBV9; D is ambiguous. The length of the CDR3 is 16 residues. CDR1 is SGDLS, CDR2 YYNGEE, per germline. Trimming took 1 base from V and 7 from J, leaving 21 bases between them. The CDR3 reads CASSVKNHAELREQYF. CDR3 DNA sequence: TGTGCCAGCAGCGTAAAGAATCACGCCGAACTTAGGGAGCAGTACTTC. Full variable domain (remainder filled in from reference TRBV9 and TRBJ2-7): DSGVTQTPKHLITATGQRVTLRCSPRSGDLSVYWYQQSLDQGLQFLIQYYNGEERAKGNILERFSAQQFPDLHSELNLSSLELGDSALYFCASSVKNHAELREQYFGPGTRLTVT.

This chain links TRBV9 with TRBJ1-2; D is possibly TRBD1 (6 bases). V was cut by 0 bases and J by 3 bases, with 15 bases left in between. Germline V gene sequence: CDR1 SGDLS, CDR2 YYNGEE. The CDR3 extends over 16 amino acids. The CDR3 is CASSVANRDRDYGYTF. DNA for the CDR3: TGTGCCAGCAGCGTAGCCAACAGGGATCGGGACTATGGCTACACCTTC.

V gene TRBV25-1 combines with J gene TRBJ2-5; possibly TRBD2 for D (6 bases). Germline-derived CDR1 and CDR2 are MGHDK and SYGVNS. The V end was cut by 8 bases, the J end by 2 bases, with 12 bases between. This CDR3 comprises 13 residues. As DNA, the CDR3 is TGTGCCAGCGGAGGTGGGACTCAAGAGACCCAGTACTTC. Its translation: CASGGGTQETQYF. Based on the CDR3 plus reference TRBV25-1 and TRBJ2-5, the full variable domain is EADIYQTPRYLVIGTGKKITLECSQTMGHDKMYWYQQDPGMELHLIHYSYGVNSTEKGDLSSESTVSRIRTEHFPLTLESARPSHTSQYLCASGGGTQETQYFGPGTRLLVL.

The V call is TRBV25-1, the J call TRBJ2-5; TRBD2 matches at 11 bases. With V trimmed by 8 bases and J by 5 bases, 10 bases remained unmatched. The CDR3 runs to 15 residues. In germline, CDR1 is MGHDK, CDR2 SYGVNS. The CDR3 spells CASLPRLAGRETQYF. As DNA, the CDR3 is TGTGCCAGCCTCCCCCGACTAGCGGGAAGGGAGACCCAGTACTTC.

This clonotype was seen ten or more times. The chain joins TRBV7-3 to TRBJ1-1; D remains unclear. CDR1 is SGHTA and CDR2 is FQGTGA in the germline V gene. Trimming took 5 bases from V and 3 from J, leaving 19 bases between them. CDR3 length equals 16 residues. The CDR3 sequence: CASSPAGKAVDTEAFF. The DNA of the CDR3 is TGTGCCAGCAGCCCGGCCGGTAAGGCTGTGGACACTGAAGCTTTCTTT.